These 9 T cell receptor beta chains originate from one sample sequenced in a study of cytomegalovirus exposure and HLA in healthy donors. 60 Vbeta and 13 Jbeta primers were used in PCR. The method was immunoSEQ multiplex PCR; TCRdb's version includes in-frame clones alone and lacks a portion of them. This table has roughly 120,000 clones, over 8% appearing once. Sequenced sample: PBMCs. These receptors came from a man aged 25-40 years in good health and CMV-seronegative.

The V and J genes are TRBV10-3 and TRBJ2-7; 10 bases match TRBD2. The J segment lost 5 bases and the V segment lost 4 bases, leaving 20 bases of the junction unmatched. There are 19 residues in the CDR3. Per germline, CDR1 ENHRY and CDR2 SYGVKD. The DNA of the CDR3 is TGTGCCATCAGTGTAAGCCCCTCGGAGCGGGAGGGTACTCCTAACGAGCAGTACTTC. Encoded protein: CAISVSPSEREGTPNEQYF.

The V and J genes are TRBV7-8 and TRBJ2-5; 10 nucleotides agree with TRBD2. CDR1 SGHVS and CDR2 FQNEAQ come from the germline V gene. The CDR3 is made up of 15 amino acids. Unmatched junction bases numbered 5, after V lost 5 bases and J lost 2 bases. The CDR3 is CASSHKRGGQETQYF. The CDR3, as DNA: TGTGCCAGCAGCCACAAGCGGGGGGGACAAGAGACCCAGTACTTC.

This clone has a handful of counts. The V call is TRBV7-9, the J call TRBJ1-1; TRBD1 aligns across 7 bases. Losses at the gene ends were 2 bases for V and 0 bases for J; bases not matched to a gene: 3. Germline values: CDR1 SEHNR, CDR2 FQNEAQ (reference sequence). This CDR3 is 15 amino acids long. DNA of the CDR3: TGTGCCAGCAGCTTATGGACAGGAATGAACACTGAAGCTTTCTTT. This encodes CASSLWTGMNTEAFF.

This clone has just a few counts. The chain combines TRBV28 with TRBJ1-4; no firm D call. The CDR3 totals 11 residues. The V end was cut by 3 bases, the J end by 7 bases, with 3 bases between. CDR1 MDHEN and CDR2 SYDVKM come from the germline V gene. CDR3 amino acids: CASSFSEKLFF. CDR3 in DNA: TGTGCCAGCAGTTTTAGTGAAAAACTGTTTTTT.

This chain connects TRBV6-1 to TRBJ2-5; D is possibly TRBD1 (5 bases). Trimming stripped 8 bases from V and 5 bases from J, with 21 bases between. The CDR3 has 15 amino acids. CDR1 is MNHNS, CDR2 SASEGT, per germline. CDR3 in DNA: TGTGCCAGCTGGGGCGGCGGTAATTCAGGGGAGACCCAGTACTTC. It specifies CASWGGGNSGETQYF.

In this sample, this clone turned up a few times. The chain is built from TRBV7-9 and TRBJ1-3; 7 nucleotides agree with TRBD1. Losses at the gene ends were 0 bases for V and 2 bases for J; bases not matched to a gene: 1. Germline assignment: CDR1 SEHNR and CDR2 FQNEAQ (reference sequence). This CDR3 is built from 15 residues. The CDR3 DNA reads TGTGCCAGCAGCTTAGCGGGGACAGCTGGAAACACCATATATTTT. This encodes CASSLAGTAGNTIYF.

V is TRBV7-8 and J is TRBJ2-7, with D perhaps matching TRBD2 (6 bases). The CDR3 extends over 14 amino acids. Trimming pared 0 bases from V and 0 bases from J, leaving 6 bases between. The germline CDR1 and CDR2 sequences are SGHVS and FQNEAQ. CDR3 sequence: CASSLAGGSYEQYF. CDR3 bases: TGTGCCAGCAGCTTAGCGGGAGGCTCCTACGAGCAGTACTTC.

This clone occurred a few times. The J gene is TRBJ1-1, the V gene TRBV10-1; TRBD1 aligns across 9 bases. V dropped 6 bases and J dropped 4; count of bases not matched to a gene: 6. The CDR3 totals 14 residues. The V gene's germline CDR1 is WNHNN and CDR2 SYGVQD (reference sequence). The CDR3 DNA is TGCGCCAGCAGCGACAGGGGGTGGGGCACTGAAGCTTTCTTT. Protein: CASSDRGWGTEAFF.

This clone was seen a handful of times. The chain links TRBV19 to TRBJ1-5; D is undetermined. Trimming pared 3 bases from V and 0 bases from J, leaving 15 bases between. The CDR3 is made up of 17 amino acids. CDR1 and CDR2 (germline): LNHDA, SQIVND (reference sequence). CDR3 sequence (DNA): TGTGCCAGTAGTATGAGAAGGAGGAGTCTTAGCAATCAGCCCCAGCATTTT. It translates to CASSMRRRSLSNQPQHF.